The 2 T cell receptor beta chains in this list originate from one sample, sequenced in a study of cytomegalovirus exposure and HLA in healthy donors. Both 60 Vbeta primers and 13 Jbeta primers went into the PCR. The repertoire was sequenced with immunoSEQ multiplex PCR; TCRdb's copy has only in-frame clones and lacks some. The sample lists about 160,000 clones; approximately 78% were seen once. Specimen: PBMCs. The source is a girl aged 2-10 years in good health and CMV-seropositive.

The table lists this clone with a few counts. The chain uses TRBV30 and TRBJ2-1, with 15 bases matching TRBD2. CDR1 and CDR2 (germline): GTSNPN, SVGIG (reference sequence). Germline trimming cut 5 bases from V and 0 bases from J; bases unmatched to any gene: 11. This CDR3 contains 19 residues. The CDR3 is CAWAGLAGGLRSSYNEQFF. The CDR3 DNA reads as TGTGCCTGGGCCGGACTAGCGGGAGGGCTAAGGAGCTCCTACAATGAGCAGTTCTTC.

The chain links TRBV6-5 to TRBJ2-2, with 7 bases matching TRBD2. CDR1 and CDR2 from the germline V gene are MNHEY and SVGAGI. V lost 5 bases, J lost 5 bases, and 8 bases stayed unmatched. The CDR3 contains 15 residues. The CDR3 region has the DNA TGTGCCAGCAGTCCTTATGGGGGGGGAACCGGGGAGCTGTTTTTT. Protein sequence: CASSPYGGGTGELFF.